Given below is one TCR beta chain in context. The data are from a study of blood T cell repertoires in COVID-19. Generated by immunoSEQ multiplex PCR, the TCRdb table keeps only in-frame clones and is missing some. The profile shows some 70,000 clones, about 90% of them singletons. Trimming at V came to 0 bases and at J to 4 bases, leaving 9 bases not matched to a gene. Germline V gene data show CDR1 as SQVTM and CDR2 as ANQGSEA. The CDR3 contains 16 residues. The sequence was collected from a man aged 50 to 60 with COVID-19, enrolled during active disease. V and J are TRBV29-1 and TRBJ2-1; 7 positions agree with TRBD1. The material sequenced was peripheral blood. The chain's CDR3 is CSVEDFAAGGYNEQFF. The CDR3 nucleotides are TGCAGCGTTGAAGATTTTGCGGCAGGGGGTTACAATGAGCAGTTCTTC.